This entry describes one T cell receptor beta chain. Antigen unknown. These data belong to a study of T-cell reconstitution after alpha-beta-depleted transplantation in children. Points from the study as a whole: At one year after transplant, newly produced T cells mostly accounted for T-cell counts and diversity. Recipient T cells and thymic progenitors that survived gave rise to the high TCRbeta diversity observed at day 60 in some patients. Reportedly, only several hundred clones from non-depleted graft cells drove alpha-beta T-cell counts at about two months.

During its preparation, the TCRbeta library received unique molecular identifiers. TCRdb re-called the PCR reads through MiXCR, storing one row per CDR3 protein. The sample holds fewer than 750,000 distinct CDR3 sequences, about 21% seen once. Germline CDR1 is MNHEY and CDR2 is SVGAGI. Trimming took off 0 bases at V and 4 bases at J, with 13 bases between the two ends. The CDR3 totals 15 residues. The chain uses TRBV6-5 and TRBJ2-7; D call uncertain. The material sequenced was PBMCs, mostly from graft donor cells, taken 360 days after TCRalphabeta/CD19-depleted stem cell transplant. The TCR comes from a boy in the first two years of life who had a stem cell transplant for acute myeloid leukemia, so the T cells may come from the graft donor. CDR3 bases: TGTGCCAGCAGTTACTCGGTGAATAGCTTTTACGAGCAGTACTTC. The encoded protein is CASSYSVNSFYEQYF.